These T cell receptor beta chains were read from a single sample in a study of response to subunit inactivated influenza vaccine. TCRdb analysed the RT-PCR reads with MiXCR anew, one entry per CDR3 protein. The sample shows about 540,000 distinct CDR3 sequences, approximately 22% of them seen only once. These data were also reused for a study on T cells expressing NK-cell markers.

The sample consisted of CD4+ T cells sorted from PBMCs, taken 12 days after vaccination. The origin of the receptors is a man between 45 and 60 years old who received an inactivated influenza vaccine. CDR3s include the opening cysteine and the closing phenylalanine or tryptophan. The order of the fields is clone size, V gene, J gene, D gene, CDR3 protein, CDR3 DNA. D genes are given only for firm matches. Clone size is shown for a subset of rows, as once, few, many or a class of expanded clone.

>-|TRBV29-1|TRBJ2-1|-
CSVEGEPGRGINEQFF
TGCAGCGTTGAAGGGGAACCGGGCCGAGGGATCAATGAGCAGTTCTTC
>few|TRBV18|TRBJ2-6|-
CASSPILHSSGVSGANVLTF
TGTGCCAGCTCACCAATTCTTCACAGCTCGGGGGTTTCTGGGGCCAACGTCCTGACTTTC
>many|TRBV7-9|TRBJ2-5|-
CASSGTGLGKTQYF
TGTGCCAGCAGCGGTACAGGGCTAGGGAAGACCCAGTACTTC
>many|TRBV29-1|TRBJ1-3|-
CSVEDPGLPVGNTIYF
TGCAGCGTTGAAGATCCGGGACTCCCCGTCGGAAACACCATATATTTT
>once|TRBV10-2|TRBJ2-3|-
CASRPQGWDTQYF
TGCGCCAGCAGACCCCAGGGCTGGGATACGCAGTATTTT
>-|TRBV29-1|TRBJ2-3|-
CIVEKPDWVEVSTDTQYF
TGCATCGTTGAAAAACCTGACTGGGTAGAAGTTAGCACAGATACGCAGTATTTT
>-|TRBV6-6|TRBJ1-3|TRBD1
CASRRTGGSGNTIYF
TGTGCCAGCAGGCGAACAGGGGGCTCTGGAAACACCATATATTTT
>many|TRBV28|TRBJ2-3|-
CASSLAGMGGGPDTQYF
TGTGCCAGCAGTTTGGCCGGTATGGGGGGGGGGCCAGATACGCAGTATTTT
>-|TRBV20-1|TRBJ2-7|TRBD2
CSARDQLAGFVYEQYF
TGCAGTGCTAGAGATCAACTAGCGGGATTCGTCTACGAGCAGTACTTC
>-|TRBV27|TRBJ2-2|-
CASSLSSQGRAGELFF
TGTGCCAGCAGTTTATCCTCACAGGGTAGGGCCGGGGAGCTGTTTTTT
>few|TRBV5-1|TRBJ2-1|-
CASSLNGGRPWEQFF
TGCGCCAGCAGCTTGAACGGGGGGCGGCCTTGGGAGCAGTTCTTC
>few|TRBV4-3|TRBJ2-1|TRBD2
CASSQEAGASYNEQFF
TGCGCCAGCAGCCAAGAAGCGGGAGCTTCCTACAATGAGCAGTTCTTC
>-|TRBV5-8|TRBJ1-1|-
CASKRGWRNTEAFF
TGTGCCAGCAAGAGGGGGTGGAGGAACACTGAAGCTTTCTTT
>few|TRBV29-1|TRBJ1-4|-
CSVGTRRANEKLFF
TGCAGCGTTGGGACAAGGCGGGCTAATGAAAAACTGTTTTTT
>-|TRBV29-1|TRBJ1-1|-
CSVVGNTEAYF
TGCAGCGTTGTTGGGAACACTGAAGCTTACTTT
>many|TRBV29-1|TRBJ2-5|-
CSVVPGEETQYF
TGCAGCGTTGTTCCCGGGGAGGAGACCCAGTACTTC
>-|TRBV2|TRBJ2-2|TRBD1
CTFRAGTGNVARNTGELFF
TGTACCTTCAGGGCCGGGACAGGAAATGTTGCCAGAAACACCGGGGAGCTGTTTTTT
>-|TRBV20-1|TRBJ2-4|-
CSARENIQYF
TGCAGTGCTAGAGAAAACATTCAGTACTTC
>once|TRBV19|TRBJ1-4|TRBD1
CASSNRGVHEKLFF
TGTGCCAGTAGTAACAGGGGCGTCCATGAAAAACTGTTTTTT
>-|TRBV7-9|TRBJ2-7|TRBD1
CASSLTGTGASGEQYF
TGTGCCAGCAGCCTTACCGGGACAGGGGCATCGGGAGAGCAGTACTTC
>-|TRBV12-3/TRBV12-4|TRBJ2-3|-
CASSPRGFTDTQYF
TGTGCCAGCAGTCCCCGGGGGTTTACAGATACGCAGTATTTT
>-|TRBV7-2|TRBJ1-1|TRBD1
CASSLQGATEAFF
TGTGCCAGCAGCTTACAGGGGGCCACTGAAGCTTTCTTT
>many|TRBV5-1|TRBJ2-2|-
CASSDGRSGELFF
TGCGCCAGCAGCGACGGGCGCTCCGGGGAGCTGTTTTTT
>few|TRBV5-1|TRBJ2-5|-
CASSLDVYQETQYF
TGCGCCAGCAGCTTGGATGTGTACCAAGAGACCCAGTACTTC
>-|TRBV7-8|TRBJ2-5|-
CASGALGFLQETQYF
TGTGCCAGCGGCGCATTGGGATTCCTCCAAGAGACCCAGTACTTC
>many|TRBV4-3|TRBJ1-2|TRBD1
CASSLDRGDIYGYTF
TGCGCCAGCAGTCTCGACAGGGGGGATATCTATGGCTACACCTTC
>few|TRBV27|TRBJ2-2|TRBD2
CASSLRLAGGGTGELFF
TGTGCCAGCAGTTTAAGGCTAGCGGGAGGCGGTACCGGGGAGCTGTTTTTT
>few|TRBV15|TRBJ2-3|TRBD2
CATSRPSGRGTDTQYF
TGTGCCACCAGCAGGCCTAGCGGGAGGGGCACAGATACGCAGTATTTT
>-|TRBV4-3|TRBJ2-6|-
CASSRSRFGANVLTF
TGCGCCAGCAGTCGGAGTAGGTTCGGGGCCAACGTCCTGACTTTC
>-|TRBV20-1|TRBJ2-7|-
CSARDGFDSYEQYF
TGCAGTGCTAGAGACGGCTTTGACTCCTACGAGCAGTACTTC
>-|TRBV4-3|TRBJ1-1|-
CASSQDVQGGTEAFF
TGCGCCAGCAGCCAAGATGTACAGGGCGGCACTGAAGCTTTCTTT
>-|TRBV20-1|TRBJ1-2|-
CSAPVGRTYGYTF
TGCAGTGCTCCGGTTGGGAGAACCTATGGCTACACCTTC
>few|TRBV7-2|TRBJ1-1|-
CASSFQTANTEAFF
TGTGCCAGCAGCTTTCAGACGGCGAACACTGAAGCTTTCTTT